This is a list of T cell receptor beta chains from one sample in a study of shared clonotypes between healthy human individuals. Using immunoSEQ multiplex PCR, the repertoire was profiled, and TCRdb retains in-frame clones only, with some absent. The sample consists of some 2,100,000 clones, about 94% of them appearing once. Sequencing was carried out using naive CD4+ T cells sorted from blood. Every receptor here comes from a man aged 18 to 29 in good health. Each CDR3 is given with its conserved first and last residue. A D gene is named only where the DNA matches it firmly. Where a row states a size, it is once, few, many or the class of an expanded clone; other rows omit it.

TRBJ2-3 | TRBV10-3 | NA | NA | TGTGCCATCAGGGGCGGAGAAACAGATACGCAGTATTTT | CAIRGGETDTQYF
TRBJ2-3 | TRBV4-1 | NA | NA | TGCGCCAGCAGCCCTCTAGGGGGCACAGATACGCAGTATTTT | CASSPLGGTDTQYF
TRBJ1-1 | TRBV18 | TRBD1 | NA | TGTGCCAGCTCACCACCGGGACAGCGCATGAACACTGAAGCTTTCTTT | CASSPPGQRMNTEAFF
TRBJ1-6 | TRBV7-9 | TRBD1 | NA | TGTGCCAGCAGAGGACAGGGGCAGGATAATTCACCCCTCCACTTT | CASRGQGQDNSPLHF
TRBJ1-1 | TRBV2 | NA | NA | TGTGCCAGCTTTCAAGACTGGGTGGGTGATGCTTTCTTT | CASFQDWVGDAFF
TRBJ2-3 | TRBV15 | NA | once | TGTGCCACCAGCAGAGCCGATCTCACAGATACGCAGTATTTT | CATSRADLTDTQYF
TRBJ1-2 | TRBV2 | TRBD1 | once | TGTGCCAGCAGATACCTACAGGGGATCGGTGGCTACACCTTC | CASRYLQGIGGYTF
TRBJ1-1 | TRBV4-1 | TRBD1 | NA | TGCGCCAGCAGCCAAGGGATGGAGACAGGGACTTTGAGGATGAACACTGAAGCTTTCTTT | CASSQGMETGTLRMNTEAFF
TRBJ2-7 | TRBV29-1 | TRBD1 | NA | TGCAGCGCTTGCCGGGACAGCGGCTACGAGCAGTACTTC | CSACRDSGYEQYF
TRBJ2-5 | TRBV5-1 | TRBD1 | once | TGCGCCAGCAGCTATACCGGGACAGGGGGCCAAGAGACCCAGTACTTC | CASSYTGTGGQETQYF
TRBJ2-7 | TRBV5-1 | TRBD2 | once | TGCGCCAGCAGCTCAGGGCTAGCGGGCTACGAGCAGTACTTC | CASSSGLAGYEQYF
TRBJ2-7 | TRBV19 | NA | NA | TGTGCCAGTAGAGCGGCCGGGGTAGGGGCCTACGAGCAGTACTTC | CASRAAGVGAYEQYF
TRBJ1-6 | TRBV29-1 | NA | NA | TGCAGCGTCCGGACCGGGGATTCACCCCTCCACTTT | CSVRTGDSPLHF
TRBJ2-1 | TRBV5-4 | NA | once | TGTGCCAGCAGCTTGGAGGGAGGCAATGAGCAGTTCTTC | CASSLEGGNEQFF
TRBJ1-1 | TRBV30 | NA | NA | TGTGCCTGGAGTGACACAGGGAGGGGTACTGAAGCTTTCTTT | CAWSDTGRGTEAFF
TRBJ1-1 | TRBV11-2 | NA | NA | TGTGCCAGCAGCTTGACAGGTCTGAACACTGAAGCTTTCTTT | CASSLTGLNTEAFF
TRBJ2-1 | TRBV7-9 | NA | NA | TGTGCCAGCAGCTTAGGGCCGGGAGTTGCGAATGAGCAGTTCTTC | CASSLGPGVANEQFF
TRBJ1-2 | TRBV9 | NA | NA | TGTGCCAGCAGCGTAGACATCGGGACCAGAATTGTCTATGGCTACACCTTC | CASSVDIGTRIVYGYTF
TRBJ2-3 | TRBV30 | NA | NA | TGTGCCTGGAATGGCGAGCGGATGTTTACGCAGTATTTT | CAWNGERMFTQYF
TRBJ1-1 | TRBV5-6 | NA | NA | TGTGCCAGCAGATACCGGGACACCCGAGGCACTGAAGCTTTCTTT | CASRYRDTRGTEAFF
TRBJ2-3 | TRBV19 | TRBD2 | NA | TGTGCCAGTAGTACCGCATATGGACTAGCGGGGGGAGATACGCAGTATTTT | CASSTAYGLAGGDTQYF
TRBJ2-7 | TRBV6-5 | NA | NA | TGTGCCAGCAGTCGAGGTTCCTACGAGCAGTACTTC | CASSRGSYEQYF
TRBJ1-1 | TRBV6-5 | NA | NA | TGTGCCAGCAGTCAGCCAGGGATGACTGAAGCTTTCTTT | CASSQPGMTEAFF
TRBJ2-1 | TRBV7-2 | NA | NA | TGTGCCAGCAGCTTAGCGGGTCCTCTTATCCCTTTAGCTAGCGCCTCCTACAATGAGCAGTTCTTC | CASSLAGPLIPLASASYNEQFF
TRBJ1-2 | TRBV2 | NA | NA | TGTGCCAGCAGTGAGCCGACAGTGGGACTATCAGCTAACTATGGCTACACCTTC | CASSEPTVGLSANYGYTF
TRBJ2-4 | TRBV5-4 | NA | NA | TGTGCCAGCAGCTTAAATTGGGACTTGGAGTACTTC | CASSLNWDLEYF
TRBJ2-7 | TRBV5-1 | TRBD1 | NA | TGCGCCAGCAGCTTCCGACAGGGGGCCTACGAGCAGTACTTC | CASSFRQGAYEQYF
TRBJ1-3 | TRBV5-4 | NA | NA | TGTGCCAGCAGCCGAATCGACACTAACTCTGGAAACACCATATATTTT | CASSRIDTNSGNTIYF
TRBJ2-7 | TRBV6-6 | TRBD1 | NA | TGTGCCAGCAGCCTGGGACAGAACTACGAGCAGTACTTC | CASSLGQNYEQYF
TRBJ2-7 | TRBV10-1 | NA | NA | TGCGCCAGCACAGGGGAACCCTACGAGCAGTACTTC | CASTGEPYEQYF
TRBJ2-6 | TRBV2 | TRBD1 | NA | TGTGCCTCCCTTGACAGGGCTGGGGCCAACGTCCTGACTTTC | CASLDRAGANVLTF
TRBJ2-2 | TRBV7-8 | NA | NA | TGTGCCAGCAGCTTAAAAGGCGGAACGGACGGGGAGCTGTTTTTT | CASSLKGGTDGELFF
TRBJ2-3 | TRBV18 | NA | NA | TGTGCCAGCTCACCGGTGTTGGGACAAACCACAGATACGCAGTATTTT | CASSPVLGQTTDTQYF
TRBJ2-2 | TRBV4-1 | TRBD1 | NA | TGCGCCAGCAGTCTCGGGACAGCAAACACCGGGGAGCTGTTTTTT | CASSLGTANTGELFF
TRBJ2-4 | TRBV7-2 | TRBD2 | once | TGTGCCAGCAGCTACGACTTAGCGGGGGAAAACATTCAGTACTTC | CASSYDLAGENIQYF
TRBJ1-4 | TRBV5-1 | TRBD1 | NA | TGCGCCAGCAGCCCGGCCGGGACAGTGAATGAAAAACTGTTTTTT | CASSPAGTVNEKLFF
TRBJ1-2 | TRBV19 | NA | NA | TGTGCCAGTAGTATGGCTAACTATGGCTACACCTTC | CASSMANYGYTF